This T cell receptor beta chain was documented in a study of CD8+CD57+ T cells in acquired aplastic anemia. Study conclusions and caveats: Patients and controls shared approximately 30 CD8+ CDR3 sequences.

The sequenced patients had an expansion of CD8+CD57+ cells seen by flow cytometry. The patients, all of them, had severe acquired aplastic anemia. Genomic DNA provided the template from which TCR beta VDJ and CDR3 profiles were obtained. TCRdb reanalysed the reads using MiXCR and keeps one entry per CDR3 protein. The repertoire holds roughly 160,000 distinct CDR3 sequences, with 60% to 80% as singletons. CDR3 size: 14 residues. Germline V gives CDR1 MNHNY, CDR2 SVGAGI (reference sequence). With 2 bases removed from V and 3 bases from J, the gap between germline ends came to 11 bases. A word on this clonotype: Its antigen is unidentified.

The sequenced material came from sorted CD4+, CD8+, or CD8+CD57+ T cells (not recorded which) from PBMCs. This sequence was found in a human donor with aplastic anemia. The gene calls are TRBV6-6 and TRBJ2-7; D gene uncertain. The CDR3 DNA sequence: TGTGCCAGCAGTTACGGTGTTAATATCTACGAGCAGTACTTC. Residues: CASSYGVNIYEQYF.